The 3 T cell receptor beta chains in this list originate from one sample, sequenced in a study of T cell changes during pregnancy in multiple sclerosis. Sequencing used immunoSEQ multiplex PCR; TCRdb keeps in-frame clones, though not all of them. In the table there are about 29,000 clones, around nine tenths of which are singletons. This specimen consisted of CD8+ T cells from peripheral blood mononuclear cells, obtained after pregnancy. These receptors came from a female donor with multiple sclerosis, enrolled in a pregnancy study.

The table lists this clone with a count of one. The V and J genes are TRBV27 and TRBJ2-3, with D possibly TRBD2 on 6 matching bases. Trimming pared 3 bases from V and 6 bases from J, leaving 7 bases between. The CDR3 has 12 residues. The germline CDR1 and CDR2 sequences are MNHEY and SMNVEV (reference sequence). CDR3: CASSFRGDTQYF. The DNA for the CDR3 is TGTGCCAGCAGTTTTCGGGGGGATACGCAGTATTTT.

The chain joins TRBV6-5 to TRBJ2-7, with D possibly TRBD2 on 5 matching bases. The CDR3 extends over 13 amino acids. Trimming took 6 bases from V and 3 from J, leaving 12 bases between them. Germline V gene lookup returns CDR1 MNHEY and CDR2 SVGAGI. In DNA form, the CDR3 reads TGTGCCAGCAGCCGCCCGGGAAGCTACGAGCAGTACTTC. It codes for CASSRPGSYEQYF.

In its sample, this clone was seen once. The CDR3 sequence: CASSFDKEKLFF. CDR3 coding DNA: TGTGCCAGCAGCTTCGACAAAGAAAAACTGTTTTTT. The chain uses TRBV7-9 and TRBJ1-4, with D uncertain. CDR1 and CDR2 from the germline V gene are SEHNR and FQNEAQ (reference sequence). This CDR3 spans 12 amino acids. V was cut by 3 bases and J by 8 bases, with 7 bases left in between.